This T cell receptor (beta chain) was captured in a study of T cells after posttransplantation cyclophosphamide. This clone was counted a few times. Produced via immunoSEQ multiplex PCR; TCRdb's table is partial and in-frame only. This sample includes around 35,000 clones with no singletons; its ten biggest clones take up roughly 6.7%. This CDR3 comprises 15 residues. CDR1 and CDR2 from the germline V gene are SQVTM and ANQGSEA. Trimming took off 7 bases at V and 0 bases at J, with 17 bases between the two ends. The origin of this receptor is a woman aged 50 to 65 in good health and a related stem cell transplant donor. V usage is TRBV29-1 and J usage is TRBJ2-3; the D is unclear. The specimen sequenced was PBMCs. The CDR3 sequence is CSGFSTPTSTDTQYF. The CDR3 region has the DNA TGCAGCGGATTTTCGACTCCGACTAGCACAGATACGCAGTATTTT.